This T cell receptor beta chain was identified in a study of Tregs in tolerant kidney transplant recipients. The V segment lost 4 bases and the J segment 1 base; nucleotides outside the gene matches: 4. CDR1 is LGHNA and CDR2 is YSLEER in the germline V gene. The CDR3 runs to 15 residues. Using immunoSEQ multiplex PCR, the repertoire was profiled, and TCRdb retains in-frame clones only, with some absent. The sample carries fewer than 70,000 clones, around 80% recorded once. This receptor was obtained from a human donor in good health. The chain carries TRBV4-3 and TRBJ1-5; the match to TRBD1 covers 7 bases. Source material: CD4+ T cells from blood. The CDR3 reads CASSPETGSNQPQHF. The DNA of the CDR3 is TGCGCCAGCAGCCCAGAGACAGGGAGCAATCAGCCCCAGCATTTT.